This is a list of T cell receptor beta chains from one sample in a study of neurological immune-mediated disorders. MiXCR, applied by TCRdb to the 5' RACE reads, yields one record per CDR3 protein. The repertoire has approximately 49,000 distinct CDR3 sequences, 9% to 10% of them found once; the top ten carry about 1.6%. The sequenced material came from PBMCs. These receptors all come from a woman in her forties in good health. Each CDR3 is given with its conserved first and last residue. Fields, in order: clone size, J gene, D gene, V gene, CDR3 protein. A D gene is named only where the DNA matches it firmly. For some rows the clone size is stated as once, few or many, or as a class when expanded; others skip it.

abundance: few
j_gene: TRBJ2-5
d_gene: -
v_gene: TRBV18
CDR3aa: CASSPSHQGGETQYF

abundance: many
j_gene: TRBJ2-2
d_gene: -
v_gene: TRBV6-2/TRBV6-3
CDR3aa: CASSYGGSGGSGELFF

abundance: many
j_gene: TRBJ1-1
d_gene: -
v_gene: TRBV7-9
CDR3aa: CASSFEGRTEAFF

abundance: many
j_gene: TRBJ2-2
d_gene: -
v_gene: TRBV7-2
CDR3aa: CASSLGVPGTGELFF

abundance: many
j_gene: TRBJ1-6
d_gene: -
v_gene: TRBV5-1
CDR3aa: CASSLGEGAYNSPLHF

abundance: many
j_gene: TRBJ2-5
d_gene: TRBD2
v_gene: TRBV4-1
CDR3aa: CASSQGGLAGVPEETQYF

abundance: few
j_gene: TRBJ1-4
d_gene: -
v_gene: TRBV20-1
CDR3aa: CSARADGQVEKLFF

abundance: many
j_gene: TRBJ2-2
d_gene: -
v_gene: TRBV11-3
CDR3aa: CASSASSPTGELFF

abundance: many
j_gene: TRBJ2-5
d_gene: TRBD1
v_gene: TRBV5-1
CDR3aa: CASSQSRTGSLETQYF

abundance: -
j_gene: TRBJ2-7
d_gene: -
v_gene: TRBV7-9
CDR3aa: CASSPIGQSYEQYF

abundance: medium-sized
j_gene: TRBJ2-2
d_gene: -
v_gene: TRBV12-3/TRBV12-4
CDR3aa: CASSLVPGELFF

abundance: many
j_gene: TRBJ2-7
d_gene: TRBD1
v_gene: TRBV6-6
CDR3aa: CASSYPTGTGYYEQYF

abundance: many
j_gene: TRBJ2-3
d_gene: TRBD1
v_gene: TRBV3-1
CDR3aa: CASRDRGGTDTQYF

abundance: -
j_gene: TRBJ1-1
d_gene: -
v_gene: TRBV11-3
CDR3aa: CASSLGGTNTEAFF

abundance: many
j_gene: TRBJ2-2
d_gene: -
v_gene: TRBV29-1
CDR3aa: CSVLQGTGELFF

abundance: many
j_gene: TRBJ1-3
d_gene: -
v_gene: TRBV7-6
CDR3aa: CASSLLGGSGNTIYF

abundance: many
j_gene: TRBJ1-2
d_gene: TRBD1
v_gene: TRBV7-2
CDR3aa: CASSLLGDRGIGYTF

abundance: many
j_gene: TRBJ1-2
d_gene: TRBD1
v_gene: TRBV5-1
CDR3aa: CASSWTGLDGYTF

abundance: -
j_gene: TRBJ2-5
d_gene: -
v_gene: TRBV18
CDR3aa: CASSPLQPQETQYF

abundance: many
j_gene: TRBJ2-7
d_gene: -
v_gene: TRBV5-5
CDR3aa: CASSLSAGSYEQYF

abundance: many
j_gene: TRBJ1-4
d_gene: -
v_gene: TRBV5-1
CDR3aa: CASSLVPGTNYGEKLFF

abundance: many
j_gene: TRBJ2-7
d_gene: TRBD2
v_gene: TRBV6-2/TRBV6-3
CDR3aa: CASRNRGSGSRHEQYF

abundance: -
j_gene: TRBJ2-1
d_gene: -
v_gene: TRBV20-1
CDR3aa: CSALSDQRGAEQFF

abundance: few
j_gene: TRBJ2-3
d_gene: -
v_gene: TRBV30
CDR3aa: CASSKVRRTDTQYF

abundance: many
j_gene: TRBJ2-2
d_gene: -
v_gene: TRBV28
CDR3aa: CASSLMNLEGELFF

abundance: many
j_gene: TRBJ1-1
d_gene: -
v_gene: TRBV20-1
CDR3aa: CSARDHGRNTEAFF

abundance: many
j_gene: TRBJ2-1
d_gene: TRBD1
v_gene: TRBV7-3
CDR3aa: CASSTYTGGFYNEQFF

abundance: many
j_gene: TRBJ1-2
d_gene: TRBD1
v_gene: TRBV4-3
CDR3aa: CASSQDLEGAVGYTF

abundance: many
j_gene: TRBJ1-3
d_gene: -
v_gene: TRBV7-2
CDR3aa: CASSLAHSGLSGNTIYF

abundance: many
j_gene: TRBJ2-2
d_gene: -
v_gene: TRBV6-6
CDR3aa: CAITEDTGELFF

abundance: many
j_gene: TRBJ2-2
d_gene: -
v_gene: TRBV12-3/TRBV12-4
CDR3aa: CASSLRAGNTGELFF

abundance: -
j_gene: TRBJ2-1
d_gene: -
v_gene: TRBV7-6
CDR3aa: CASSEGQAGPFREFF

abundance: many
j_gene: TRBJ2-1
d_gene: -
v_gene: TRBV12-3/TRBV12-4
CDR3aa: CASSPWAPNEQFF

abundance: many
j_gene: TRBJ2-3
d_gene: -
v_gene: TRBV12-3/TRBV12-4
CDR3aa: CASSLDRRGTDTQYF

abundance: many
j_gene: TRBJ1-1
d_gene: TRBD1
v_gene: TRBV5-1
CDR3aa: CASSPGQGARFATEAFF

abundance: many
j_gene: TRBJ1-2
d_gene: -
v_gene: TRBV10-3
CDR3aa: CAISDPEAGYTF

abundance: many
j_gene: TRBJ2-5
d_gene: TRBD1
v_gene: TRBV11-2
CDR3aa: CASSLEDRGLETQYF

abundance: -
j_gene: TRBJ2-1
d_gene: -
v_gene: TRBV30
CDR3aa: CAWSKSGTSLWEQFF

abundance: many
j_gene: TRBJ2-2
d_gene: TRBD1
v_gene: TRBV25-1
CDR3aa: CASSGYRGPNTGELFF

abundance: many
j_gene: TRBJ2-3
d_gene: TRBD2
v_gene: TRBV6-2/TRBV6-3
CDR3aa: CASSTGLPTDTQYF

abundance: many
j_gene: TRBJ1-4
d_gene: -
v_gene: TRBV5-1
CDR3aa: CASSLDQGLRPEKLFF

abundance: many
j_gene: TRBJ2-7
d_gene: TRBD2
v_gene: TRBV20-1
CDR3aa: CSARAGEGFYEQYF